This T cell receptor beta chain was sequenced for a study of cytomegalovirus exposure and HLA in healthy donors. Losses at the gene ends were 7 bases for V and 10 bases for J; bases not matched to a gene: 11. CDR3 length equals 15 residues. Germline loops: CDR1 MNHNS, CDR2 SASEGT. Both 60 Vbeta primers and 13 Jbeta primers went into the PCR. As originally analysed: Among the unique TCR beta chains that a later analysis counted, roughly 80 million in all, roughly 11 million were shared. The table came from immunoSEQ multiplex PCR; TCRdb's copy has only in-frame clones and leaves some out. V and J calls and clone size are as listed in that table; D and trimming were resolved from the DNA. Seen here are more than 100,000 clones, 70% to 80% observed once, and the top ten hold roughly 1.8%.

The TCR originated in a female donor in good health and CMV-seropositive. The specimen sequenced was PBMCs. The V call is TRBV6-1, the J call TRBJ2-7, with 15 bases fitting TRBD2. CDR3 sequence (DNA): TGTGCCAGCAACCAACCGGGACTAGCGGGAGGTGCCCAGTACTTC. It specifies CASNQPGLAGGAQYF.